This T cell receptor (beta chain) stems from a study of OX40 agonist ivuxolimab in advanced cancers. V gave up 7 bases and J gave up 3 bases, with 16 bases separating them. Germline V lookup: CDR1 SNHLY, CDR2 FYNNEI. The CDR3 is 15 residues long. Some clones are missing from TCRdb's copy, which holds only in-frame ones; the method was immunoSEQ multiplex PCR. Altogether 60,000 to 70,000 clones are present, around 87% being singletons, with the ten largest covering 3.5% to 5%. The chain recombines TRBV2 with TRBJ1-3; D is unresolved. This receptor was taken from an adult with an advanced solid tumor such as melanoma, head and neck, liver or kidney cancer. Material: CD4+ or CD8+ T cells sorted from blood, obtained in a trial of the OX40 agonist ivuxolimab. DNA for the CDR3: TGTGCCAGCACACTTGGACGGAGGGATGGAAACACCATATATTTT. The encoded protein is CASTLGRRDGNTIYF.